This T cell receptor beta chain was sequenced for a study of T cells in Graves' hyperthyroidism and ophthalmopathy. About the research overall: Peripheral blood sampling occurred at initial diagnosis, before any treatment.

Amplification targeted TCR beta CDR3 regions from RNA transcripts. The study used the HTBI primer set for a first-round RT-PCR of the TCR CDR3. Each CDR3 protein gets one entry after TCRdb re-called the multiplex PCR reads with MiXCR. The sample carries approximately 360,000 distinct CDR3 sequences, 20% to 25% recorded once. CDR1 and CDR2 (germline): DFQATT, SNEGSKA (reference sequence). The CDR3 length is 17 residues. The V and J ends lost 1 base and 1 base, in that order; junction bases with no gene match: 4. There are many counts of this clonotype. This receptor was obtained from a man in his fifties or sixties with Graves' hyperthyroidism. The chain couples TRBV20-1 to TRBJ2-1, with 13 bases aligning to TRBD2. The sequencing input was blood. The CDR3 DNA is TGCAGTGCTAGAGCCAAACTAGCGGGAGGGTCCTACAATGAGCAGTTCTTC. Amino acids: CSARAKLAGGSYNEQFF.